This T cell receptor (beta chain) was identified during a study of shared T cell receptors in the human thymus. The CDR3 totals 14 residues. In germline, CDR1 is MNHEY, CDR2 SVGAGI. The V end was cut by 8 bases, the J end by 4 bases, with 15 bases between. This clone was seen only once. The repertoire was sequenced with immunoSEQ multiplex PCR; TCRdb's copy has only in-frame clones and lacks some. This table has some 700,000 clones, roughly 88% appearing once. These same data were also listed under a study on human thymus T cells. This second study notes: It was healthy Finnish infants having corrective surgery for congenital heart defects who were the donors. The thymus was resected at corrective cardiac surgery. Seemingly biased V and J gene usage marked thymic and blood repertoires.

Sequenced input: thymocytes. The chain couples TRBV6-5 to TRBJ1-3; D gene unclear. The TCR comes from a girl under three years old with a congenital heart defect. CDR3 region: CASASYEVGNTIYF. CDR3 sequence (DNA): TGTGCCAGCGCTTCTTACGAGGTCGGAAACACCATATATTTT.